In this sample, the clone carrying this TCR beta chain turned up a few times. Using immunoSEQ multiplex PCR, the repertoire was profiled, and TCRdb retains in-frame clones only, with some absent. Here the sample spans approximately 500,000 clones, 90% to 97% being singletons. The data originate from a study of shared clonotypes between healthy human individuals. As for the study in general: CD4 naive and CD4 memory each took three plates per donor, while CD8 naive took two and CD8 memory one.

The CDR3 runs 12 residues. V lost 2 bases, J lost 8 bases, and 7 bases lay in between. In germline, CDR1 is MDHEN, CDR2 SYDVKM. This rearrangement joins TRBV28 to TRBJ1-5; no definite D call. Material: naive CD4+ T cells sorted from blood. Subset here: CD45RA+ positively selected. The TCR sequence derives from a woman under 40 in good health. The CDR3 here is CASSLSGKPQHF. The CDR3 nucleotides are TGTGCCAGCAGTTTAAGCGGAAAGCCCCAGCATTTT.